A selection of T cell receptor beta chains follows, all from one sample in a study of PD-1 blockade in classical Hodgkin lymphoma. The protocol was immunoSEQ multiplex PCR, while the TCRdb copy is restricted to in-frame clones and leaves out a portion. The sample has approximately 4,500 clones, 71% seen once. Source: peripheral blood mononuclear cells (PBMCs), taken at baseline. Receptors originate from a human donor with classical Hodgkin lymphoma. CDR3s include the opening cysteine and the closing phenylalanine or tryptophan. The D gene is left open where the match is weak. Clone size is stated in some rows and not others, as once, few, many or a class when expanded.

abundance	d_gene	v_gene	j_gene	CDR3aa	CDR3nt
-	-	TRBV2	TRBJ1-2	CASSPPERGYTF	TGTGCCAGCAGTCCCCCCGAAAGGGGCTACACCTTC
-	-	TRBV7-2	TRBJ1-5	CASSLGAGHNQPQHF	TGTGCCAGCAGCTTAGGGGCAGGACACAATCAGCCCCAGCATTTT
once	-	TRBV6-6	TRBJ2-1	CASSWNLGDNEQFF	TGTGCCAGCAGTTGGAACCTAGGGGACAATGAGCAGTTCTTC
-	-	TRBV29-1	TRBJ2-6	CSVWDTGRGANVLTF	TGCAGCGTTTGGGATACAGGGAGAGGGGCCAACGTCCTGACTTTC
-	-	TRBV5-1	TRBJ2-7	CASSLSPSPSYEQYF	TGCGCCAGCAGCTTGTCTCCTAGTCCCTCCTACGAGCAGTACTTC
-	-	TRBV5-1	TRBJ2-7	CASSPTSSHEQYF	TGCGCCAGCAGCCCGACTAGTTCCCACGAGCAGTACTTC
-	TRBD2	TRBV6-6	TRBJ2-7	CASSSGLAEYPEQYF	TGTGCCAGCAGTTCGGGACTAGCGGAGTACCCCGAGCAGTACTTC
-	TRBD1	TRBV4-3	TRBJ2-1	CASSQDQGQGATKFNEQFF	TGCGCCAGCAGCCAAGATCAGGGACAGGGGGCAACTAAGTTCAATGAGCAGTTCTTC
-	-	TRBV5-1	TRBJ2-5	CASSLGGVGIETQYF	TGCGCCAGCAGCTTGGGTGGGGTCGGGATAGAGACCCAGTACTTC
-	TRBD2	TRBV28	TRBJ2-7	CASSLGRTSGYEQYF	TGTGCCAGCAGTCTGGGGAGGACTAGCGGGTACGAGCAGTACTTC
-	-	TRBV9	TRBJ1-2	CASSPRQSRIPGYTF	TGTGCCAGCAGCCCCAGACAGTCCCGAATTCCCGGCTACACCTTC
once	-	TRBV7-9	TRBJ1-2	CASSASSDGGYGYTF	TGTGCCAGCAGCGCAAGCTCGGATGGAGGGTATGGCTACACCTTC
-	-	TRBV4-3	TRBJ2-7	CASSRDRAYEQYF	TGCGCCAGCAGTAGGGACCGAGCCTACGAGCAGTACTTC
-	TRBD2	TRBV19	TRBJ2-7	CASSIGRDREQYF	TGTGCCAGTAGTATCGGGAGGGATCGCGAGCAGTACTTC
few	-	TRBV9	TRBJ2-1	CASSPSGSSSYNEQFF	TGTGCCAGCAGCCCCAGCGGCTCGAGCTCCTACAATGAGCAGTTCTTC
few	TRBD2	TRBV4-2	TRBJ2-3	CASSPGTSASTDTQYF	TGTGCCAGCAGCCCAGGGACTAGCGCGAGCACAGATACGCAGTATTTT
-	-	TRBV7-2	TRBJ2-7	CASSLSPAVSYEQYF	TGTGCCAGCAGCTTATCACCGGCGGTCTCCTACGAGCAGTACTTC
-	-	TRBV6-5	TRBJ2-7	CASSYRGDFPYEQYF	TGTGCCAGCAGTTACCGCGGGGACTTTCCCTACGAGCAGTACTTC
-	-	TRBV7-2	TRBJ1-1	CASSLRGAEAFF	TGTGCCAGCAGCCTAAGGGGCGCTGAAGCTTTCTTT
-	-	TRBV19	TRBJ1-5	CASNPFGGNQPQHF	TGTGCCAGTAACCCCTTTGGTGGCAATCAGCCCCAGCATTTT
-	-	TRBV10-3	TRBJ1-2	CAISERGAGNYGYTF	TGTGCCATCAGTGAGAGAGGGGCCGGAAACTATGGCTACACCTTC
-	-	TRBV5-8	TRBJ1-5	CASSPLNQPQHF	TGTGCCAGCAGCCCGCTTAATCAGCCCCAGCATTTT
-	-	TRBV6-5	TRBJ2-7	CASSETTYEQYF	TGTGCCAGCAGTGAAACCACCTACGAGCAGTACTTC
few	-	TRBV28	TRBJ2-7	CASSLPGNEQYF	TGTGCCAGCAGCTTACCGGGAAACGAGCAGTACTTC
-	-	TRBV18	TRBJ2-3	CASSLRLRTDTQYF	TGTGCCAGCTCTCTACGACTGCGCACAGATACGCAGTATTTT
-	TRBD1	TRBV5-1	TRBJ2-3	CASSSDRNTDTQYF	TGCGCCAGCAGCTCGGACAGGAACACAGATACGCAGTATTTT
-	TRBD2	TRBV25-1	TRBJ2-2	CASDPLAGGDRGAVF	TGTGCCAGCGACCCACTAGCGGGAGGGGACCGGGGAGCTGTTTTT
-	-	TRBV27	TRBJ1-1	CASSLDRRSTEAFF	TGTGCCAGCAGTTTAGACAGACGCAGCACTGAAGCTTTCTTT
-	-	TRBV9	TRBJ2-3	CASSVGRLDLSSTDTQYF	TGTGCCAGCAGCGTTGGGAGGCTGGACTTATCTAGCACAGATACGCAGTATTTT
-	-	TRBV9	TRBJ1-6	CASSREAGNYNSPLHF	TGTGCCAGCAGCAGAGAGGCAGGGAACTATAATTCACCCCTCCACTTT
-	-	TRBV2	TRBJ2-5	CASSVSNQETQYF	TGTGCCAGCAGTGTATCTAATCAAGAGACCCAGTACTTC
-	-	TRBV28	TRBJ2-7	CATHPDRLSYEQYF	TGTGCCACCCACCCGGACAGACTTTCCTACGAGCAGTACTTC
-	-	TRBV7-9	TRBJ2-5	CASSLGNPSETQYF	TGTGCCAGCAGCTTAGGGAACCCGAGCGAGACCCAGTACTTC
-	-	TRBV5-1	TRBJ2-7	CASSLTQSGEQYF	TGCGCCAGCAGCTTGACACAGTCGGGCGAGCAGTACTTC
once	-	TRBV11-2	TRBJ2-7	CASSLPGYEQYF	TGTGCCAGCAGCTTGCCAGGTTACGAGCAGTACTTC
-	-	TRBV18	TRBJ2-3	CASTPGFPDTQYF	TGTGCCAGCACACCAGGGTTCCCAGATACGCAGTATTTT
-	TRBD2	TRBV11-2	TRBJ2-7	CASSLSSGRTYEQYF	TGTGCCAGCAGCTTAAGTAGCGGGAGAACCTACGAGCAGTACTTC
-	-	TRBV18	TRBJ1-5	CASSPQEGSGQPQHF	TGTGCCAGCTCACCCCAGGAAGGGTCAGGTCAGCCCCAGCATTTT
-	TRBD1	TRBV5-1	TRBJ1-4	CASSPGTGVYNEKLFF	TGCGCCAGCAGCCCCGGGACAGGGGTTTACAATGAAAAACTGTTTTTT
-	-	TRBV5-8	TRBJ2-4	CASSSKTENIQYF	TGTGCCAGCAGCTCCAAGACAGAAAACATTCAGTACTTC
-	TRBD2	TRBV9	TRBJ2-1	CASSVSGRVYNEQFF	TGTGCCAGCAGCGTTAGCGGGAGGGTATACAATGAGCAGTTCTTC
few	-	TRBV9	TRBJ2-1	CASSPFGGTNEQFF	TGTGCCAGCAGCCCCTTCGGGGGCACCAATGAGCAGTTCTTC
few	-	TRBV7-7	TRBJ1-1	CASSLDVNTEAFF	TGTGCTAGCAGCTTAGATGTGAACACTGAAGCTTTCTTT
-	TRBD1	TRBV28	TRBJ1-4	CASSLYGQGNEKLFF	TGTGCCAGCAGTTTATATGGACAGGGGAATGAAAAACTGTTTTTT
few	TRBD1	TRBV5-4	TRBJ2-5	CASSFDRVLETQYF	TGTGCCAGCAGCTTTGACAGGGTATTGGAGACCCAGTACTTC
-	-	TRBV9	TRBJ1-3	CASSVPGGNTIYF	TGTGCCAGCAGCGTTCCCGGTGGAAACACCATATATTTT